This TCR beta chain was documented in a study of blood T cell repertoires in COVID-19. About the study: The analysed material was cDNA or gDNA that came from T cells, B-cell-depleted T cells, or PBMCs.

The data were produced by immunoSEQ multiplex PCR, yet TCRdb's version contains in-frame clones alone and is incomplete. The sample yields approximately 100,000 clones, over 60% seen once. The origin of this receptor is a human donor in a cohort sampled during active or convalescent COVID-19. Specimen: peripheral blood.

The CDR3 reads CASSLGLGRQGSSYEQYF. CDR3 DNA: TGTGCCAGCAGCTTAGGACTTGGTCGACAGGGCAGCTCCTACGAGCAGTACTTC. The chain is built from TRBV11-2 and TRBJ2-7; the match to TRBD1 covers 7 bases. The germline gives CDR1 SGHAT, CDR2 FQNNGV. V shed 1 base and J 0 bases; nucleotides not matched to a gene: 12. The CDR3 has 18 amino acids.